This TCR beta chain was found in a study of blood T cell repertoires in COVID-19. Study-wide context: Donors in the United States, Italy and Spain gave samples during acute or convalescent COVID-19. Nucleic acid was either cDNA or gDNA, and it came from T cells, B-cell-depleted T cells, or PBMCs.

The CDR3 spans 14 residues. CDR1 is GTSNPN, CDR2 SVGIG, per germline (reference sequence). Trimming cost V 2 bases and J 3 bases, with 8 bases left between them. Authors' processing steps: The assay estimated nucleated cells by amplifying reference gene primers. Sequenced by immunoSEQ multiplex PCR; TCRdb stores in-frame clones only, minus some. That table furnishes V, J and clone size, whereas the DNA furnished D and trimming. This table has about 39,000 clones, roughly 90% appearing once. The sequence was collected from a man aged 50-59 years with active COVID-19. The sequenced sample was peripheral blood. V and J are TRBV30 and TRBJ1-6; D gene unclear. CDR3 DNA sequence: TGTGCCTGGAGTATCCGGGACTATAATTCACCCCTCCACTTT. This translates into CAWSIRDYNSPLHF.